This T cell receptor beta chain emerged from a study of blood T cells in healthy people across ages. Looked up from germline, CDR1 is DFQATT and CDR2 is SNEGSKA (reference sequence). The CDR3 is 17 residues long. The V gene end was trimmed by 6 bases and the J gene end by 3 bases; junction bases not matched to a gene: 10. Using a J-beta primer mix together with a sample-barcoded 5' primer, a second PCR was run for roughly 6 to 12 cycles. MiXCR was run by TCRdb on the 5' RACE reads, yielding one entry per CDR3 protein. The table lists about 730,000 distinct CDR3 sequences, around 46% of them singletons.

Sequenced input: blood. The source of this sequence is a woman aged 60 to 75 in good health. The chain carries TRBV20-1 and TRBJ2-1, with 14 bases fitting TRBD2. For the CDR3, the DNA is TGCAGTGCCCCGACGACTAGCGGGGGGGCCTACTACAATGAGCAGTTCTTC. The encoded protein is CSAPTTSGGAYYNEQFF.